This T cell receptor beta chain was retrieved from a study of spatial heterogeneity in lung cancer. Study-wide background: On average, each unique TCR and UMI combination appeared more than ten times in raw reads. Points from the study as a whole: Tumor mutation count correlated with how many alpha and beta TCRs expanded intratumorally. Ubiquitous and regional expanded TCR counts correlated with ubiquitous and regional nonsynonymous mutations, respectively.

Time point denoted: sample taken at primary tumor resection. Donors were some 72 untreated early-stage non-small cell lung cancer patients. Germline V gene lookup returns CDR1 SQVTM and CDR2 ANQGSEA. This CDR3 has 12 residues. TCRdb analysed the 5' RACE reads with MiXCR anew, one entry per CDR3 protein. The sample has roughly 8,400 distinct CDR3 sequences; roughly an eighth are singletons. As regards this clonotype: The antigen is unknown. One end of the junction is discordant with germline, which a read error may explain. In a library made to pick up alpha chains, this beta chain is a stray read with a size that means little.

The chain joins TRBV29-1 to TRBJ2-3; D possibly corresponds to TRBD1 (5 bases). Sequencing used lung tumor tissue, obtained at surgery. The clonotype was recovered from a male donor with early-stage non-small cell lung cancer. CDR3 residues: CSVATQADTQYF. CDR3 nucleotides: TGCAGCGTTGCCACACAGGCAGATACTCAGTATTTT.